The 6 T cell receptor beta chains below were found in one sample sequenced in a study of blood T cell repertoires in COVID-19. Sequenced by immunoSEQ multiplex PCR; TCRdb stores in-frame clones only, minus some. This sample has 85,000 to 95,000 clones; around 88% occur once, and the top ten carry roughly 0.51%. Sequenced: peripheral blood. Receptors were obtained from a man aged 55 to 70 with acute or convalescent COVID-19.

Regarding this clone: This specimen includes other DNA sequences encoding the same CDR3. V gene TRBV12-3 or TRBV12-4 combines with J gene TRBJ2-5; D is unresolved. The CDR3 extends over 13 amino acids. The V end was cut by 6 bases, the J end by 5 bases, with 13 bases between. The CDR3 coding sequence is TGTGCCAGCAGCCGTTTGGCAGGCGAGACCCAGTACTTC. Translation gives CASSRLAGETQYF.

The rearrangement uses TRBV4-1 and TRBJ1-2; D is perhaps TRBD1 (6 bases). Trimming cost V 0 bases and J 4 bases, with 21 bases left between them. The CDR3 length is 18 residues. In germline, CDR1 is MGHRA, CDR2 YSYEKL. CDR3 sequence reads: CASSQESEVGHFTYGYTF. The CDR3 DNA follows: TGCGCCAGCAGCCAAGAGTCCGAGGTGGGACATTTTACCTATGGCTACACCTTC.

The V gene is TRBV18, the J gene TRBJ1-3; TRBD1 might be the D (6 bases). Trimming cost V 2 bases and J 4 bases, with 9 bases left between them. CDR1 is KGHSH and CDR2 is LQKENI in the germline V gene. The CDR3 loop spans 14 amino acids. CDR3 region: CASSPGTTGNTIYF. As DNA, the CDR3 is TGTGCCAGCTCACCAGGGACAACGGGAAACACCATATATTTT.

The chain joins TRBV9 to TRBJ2-3; TRBD2 agrees at 8 bases. The germline V gene has CDR1 SGDLS and CDR2 YYNGEE. With V trimmed by 0 bases and J by 10 bases, 10 bases remained unmatched. This CDR3 has 15 residues. CDR3 coding DNA: TGTGCCAGCAGCGTAGCGGGAGGGCCGGGGGTCTCGCAGTATTTT. It codes for CASSVAGGPGVSQYF.

The chain recombines TRBV6-5 with TRBJ1-3; D call uncertain. CDR3 size: 14 residues. V lost 5 bases, J lost 0 bases, and 8 bases lay in between. Per germline, CDR1 MNHEY and CDR2 SVGAGI. The CDR3 sequence: CASSRELSGNTIYF. CDR3 coding DNA: TGTGCCAGCAGTAGGGAGCTCTCTGGAAACACCATATATTTT.

The chain links TRBV2 to TRBJ1-1, with 7 bases identical to TRBD1. V lost 3 bases to trimming and J lost 6 bases; unmatched junction nucleotides: 7. CDR3 length equals 14 residues. CDR1 and CDR2 from the germline V gene are SNHLY and FYNNEI. The CDR3 is CASSDQGGMSEAFF. CDR3 nucleotides: TGTGCCAGCAGTGATCAGGGGGGAATGTCTGAAGCTTTCTTT.